One TCR beta chain is described in this entry. In this sample, this clonotype turned up a few times. Its cognate antigen has yet to be identified. Qualities for individual bases were not recorded, and no much larger clone is one base off. This specimen belongs to a study of T cell repertoires in cytomegalovirus infection (dated by TCRdb to the late 2010s). The study in broad terms: Peptide stimulations targeted recently identified HLA-C-restricted CMV epitopes, whose presentation resists viral immunomodulation, together with well-studied HLA-B-restricted epitopes. The HLA type of each donor mattered for the analysis, because public TCR beta signatures pointed to carriage of CMV infection along with the matching HLA type. What the study reported, not specific to this receptor: Carriers of CMV infection plus the relevant HLA type were discriminated by the cumulative frequency of public TCR beta family members in the study cohort and in an independent 352-donor cohort. In the ex vivo response, HLA-C-restricted CMV-specific TCR beta clonotypes were dominant, and in two of eight donors the single most frequent clonotype came from this HLA-C-restricted group.

CDR1 and CDR2 are read off the germline V gene as MNHEY and SVGAGI. Taken from cysteine to phenylalanine, the CDR3 has 14 residues. The read is trimmed to its CDR3 DNA, 42 bases read in frame from base 1. V was cut back by 4 bases and J by 6 bases, leaving a gap of 13 bases between them. This specimen's treatment or condition label, per the study, means: in vitro stimulation with specific CMV peptide epitopes to enrich CMV-specific T cells. TCRdb records Illumina HiSeq 1500 as the sequencer. Using fastp trimming at Q25 and MiXCR clonotype assembly, TCRdb reanalyzed the public sequencing data and kept in-frame beta chains. All rows with the same CDR3 protein become a single entry with the most common DNA and genes. This sample lists 700,000 to 950,000 distinct CDR3 sequences; around a third were detected once. The ten largest make up about an eighth of the sample.

The rearranged segments are TRBV6-5 and TRBJ1-5; the D region possibly corresponds to TRBD1 (6 bases align). The receptor was derived from a human donor in good health (CMV status not recorded). Some clones in this sample may be carry-over from other donors' samples. This material consisted of cultured CD8+ T cells from PBMCs, taken from culture after CMV antigen stimulation. This receptor has the CDR3 CASSLIQGGQPQHF. The bases are TGTGCCAGCAGTTTGATACAGGGCGGTCAGCCCCAGCATTTT.